This entry concerns a single T cell receptor beta chain. This sample is part of a study of blood T cell repertoires in COVID-19. Turning to the study itself: Sources were T cells, B-cell-depleted T cells, or PBMCs; the material itself was cDNA or gDNA.

This CDR3 is 14 amino acids long. J was trimmed by 4 bases and V by 3 bases; bases with no gene match: 3. Per the germline V gene, CDR1 is MDHEN and CDR2 is SYDVKM. Per the original data handling: Amplification of reference gene primers provided the estimated nucleated cell counts. Assay used: immunoSEQ multiplex PCR; TCRdb lists only in-frame clones, some missing. The V and J calls and clone size are taken from that table; D and trimming were inferred from the DNA. The sample has around 380,000 clones, about four fifths seen once. V usage is TRBV28 and J usage is TRBJ1-3; TRBD1 aligns across 7 bases. Input material: peripheral blood. This TCR derives from a human donor with acute or convalescent COVID-19. The donor label of this sample is uncertain. The CDR3, as DNA: TGTGCCAGCAGTTTCCAGGGACAGGGAAACACCATATATTTT. Its translation is CASSFQGQGNTIYF. The whole variable domain, filled in from reference TRBV28 and TRBJ1-3, reads DVKVTQSSRYLVKRTGEKVFLECVQDMDHENMFWYRQDPGLGLRLIYFSYDVKMKEKGDIPEGYSVSREKKERFSLILESASTNQTSMYLCASSFQGQGNTIYFGEGSWLTVV.